This T cell receptor beta chain is drawn from a study of cytomegalovirus exposure and HLA in healthy donors. This CDR3 has 14 residues. J lost 4 bases, V lost 6 bases, and 6 bases had no gene match. Germline CDR1 reads MDHEN; CDR2 reads SYDVKM. Sequenced by immunoSEQ multiplex PCR; TCRdb stores in-frame clones only, minus some. Among tens of thousands of clones listed, 90% to 95% were seen once. The genes are TRBV28 and TRBJ1-2; 9 bases match TRBD1. The TCR originated in a woman in her late teens or twenties in good health and CMV-seronegative. Specimen: PBMCs. The CDR3 DNA sequence: TGTGCCAGCAGCAAACAGGGGGCCTCCTATGGCTACACCTTC. Protein sequence: CASSKQGASYGYTF.